The rows below give T cell receptor beta chains drawn from one sample of a study of T-cell reconstitution after alpha-beta-depleted transplantation in children. TCRdb itself ran the PCR reads through MiXCR, one entry per CDR3 protein. Of 700,000 or so distinct CDR3 sequences listed, about 12% are singletons. Sequenced material: PBMCs, taken before TCRalphabeta/CD19-depleted stem cell transplant. The receptor set was obtained from a girl under 10 years old with congenital amegakaryocytic thrombocytopenia, due to receive a stem cell transplant. Both conserved end residues are part of each CDR3. The order of the fields is J gene, V gene, D gene, clone size, CDR3 protein, CDR3 DNA. The D gene is left open where the match is weak. Size values are once, few and many counts, or a class for expanded clones, and some rows have none.

j_gene: TRBJ2-5
v_gene: TRBV7-9
d_gene: NA
abundance: few
CDR3aa: CASSLAFKGLATQYF
CDR3nt: TGTGCCAGCAGCTTAGCTTTTAAAGGGCTGGCGACCCAGTACTTC

j_gene: TRBJ2-1
v_gene: TRBV11-3
d_gene: NA
abundance: NA
CDR3aa: CASSLRDFNEQFF
CDR3nt: TGTGCCAGCAGCTTAAGGGACTTCAATGAGCAGTTCTTC

j_gene: TRBJ1-2
v_gene: TRBV29-1
d_gene: NA
abundance: many
CDR3aa: CSVVGVQGRYTF
CDR3nt: TGCAGCGTTGTCGGTGTTCAAGGCCGCTACACCTTC

j_gene: TRBJ2-7
v_gene: TRBV18
d_gene: NA
abundance: few
CDR3aa: CASFTGPYSYEQYF
CDR3nt: TGTGCCAGCTTTACCGGGCCCTATTCCTACGAGCAGTACTTC

j_gene: TRBJ2-1
v_gene: TRBV11-1
d_gene: TRBD2
abundance: NA
CDR3aa: CASSGYGTGTLAGAYNEQFF
CDR3nt: TGTGCCAGCAGCGGATATGGGACAGGAACCCTAGCGGGAGCCTACAATGAGCAGTTCTTC

j_gene: TRBJ2-5
v_gene: TRBV5-5
d_gene: TRBD2
abundance: many
CDR3aa: CASSTGLTHQETQYF
CDR3nt: TGTGCCAGCAGCACGGGACTAACACATCAAGAGACCCAGTACTTC

j_gene: TRBJ2-1
v_gene: TRBV5-1
d_gene: NA
abundance: many
CDR3aa: CASSFSGWNEQFF
CDR3nt: TGCGCCAGCAGCTTTTCAGGGTGGAATGAGCAGTTCTTC

j_gene: TRBJ2-3
v_gene: TRBV5-1
d_gene: NA
abundance: many
CDR3aa: CASSSYDRDTDTQYF
CDR3nt: TGCGCCAGCAGCTCCTACGACAGAGACACAGATACGCAGTATTTT

j_gene: TRBJ2-1
v_gene: TRBV21-1
d_gene: NA
abundance: many
CDR3aa: CASSKMGLAPSYNEQFF
CDR3nt: TGTGCCAGCAGCAAAATGGGACTAGCGCCCTCCTACAATGAGCAGTTCTTC

j_gene: TRBJ1-2
v_gene: TRBV12-3/TRBV12-4
d_gene: NA
abundance: many
CDR3aa: CASSLAGPSYGYTF
CDR3nt: TGTGCCAGCAGTTTGGCAGGGCCGAGTTATGGCTACACCTTC

j_gene: TRBJ2-1
v_gene: TRBV20-1
d_gene: TRBD1
abundance: NA
CDR3aa: CSVIQGDNEQFF
CDR3nt: TGCAGTGTCATCCAGGGGGACAATGAGCAGTTCTTC

j_gene: TRBJ1-1
v_gene: TRBV5-4
d_gene: NA
abundance: NA
CDR3aa: CASSFNQNAEAFF
CDR3nt: TGTGCCAGCAGCTTTAACCAAAACGCTGAAGCTTTCTTT

j_gene: TRBJ1-6
v_gene: TRBV5-1
d_gene: NA
abundance: few
CDR3aa: CASTSREPLHF
CDR3nt: TGCGCCAGCACCTCGAGAGAACCCCTCCACTTT

j_gene: TRBJ2-2
v_gene: TRBV20-1
d_gene: TRBD2
abundance: many
CDR3aa: CSATQAGGRTGELFF
CDR3nt: TGCAGTGCTACCCAAGCGGGAGGGCGCACCGGGGAGCTGTTTTTT

j_gene: TRBJ2-1
v_gene: TRBV20-1
d_gene: TRBD2
abundance: NA
CDR3aa: CSASPAGNYNEQFF
CDR3nt: TGCAGTGCTAGTCCAGCGGGAAACTACAATGAGCAGTTCTTC

j_gene: TRBJ1-1
v_gene: TRBV11-2
d_gene: NA
abundance: few
CDR3aa: CASSPEPGGNTEAFF
CDR3nt: TGTGCCAGCAGCCCCGAGCCGGGGGGGAACACTGAAGCTTTCTTT

j_gene: TRBJ2-7
v_gene: TRBV25-1
d_gene: NA
abundance: many
CDR3aa: CASSGFNPDTLAYEQYF
CDR3nt: TGTGCCAGCAGTGGCTTTAACCCGGACACCTTGGCCTACGAGCAGTACTTC

j_gene: TRBJ2-7
v_gene: TRBV12-3/TRBV12-4
d_gene: NA
abundance: NA
CDR3aa: CASSLATGGPSDDEQYF
CDR3nt: TGTGCCAGCAGTTTAGCCACCGGGGGTCCCTCGGATGACGAGCAGTACTTC

j_gene: TRBJ1-4
v_gene: TRBV5-1
d_gene: NA
abundance: many
CDR3aa: CASSFGGGDEKLFF
CDR3nt: TGCGCCAGCAGCTTTGGGGGAGGGGATGAAAAACTGTTTTTT

j_gene: TRBJ1-1
v_gene: TRBV28
d_gene: NA
abundance: many
CDR3aa: CASSFSGAGTEAFF
CDR3nt: TGTGCCAGCAGTTTCAGCGGGGCCGGCACTGAAGCTTTCTTT

j_gene: TRBJ1-1
v_gene: TRBV12-3/TRBV12-4
d_gene: NA
abundance: many
CDR3aa: CASRPHGLNTEAFF
CDR3nt: TGTGCCAGCAGACCCCATGGGCTGAACACTGAAGCTTTCTTT

j_gene: TRBJ2-7
v_gene: TRBV25-1
d_gene: NA
abundance: many
CDR3aa: CASRPRGVREQYF
CDR3nt: TGTGCCAGCAGGCCCAGGGGGGTGCGGGAGCAGTACTTC

j_gene: TRBJ1-2
v_gene: TRBV25-1
d_gene: NA
abundance: NA
CDR3aa: CASSESRSYGDTF
CDR3nt: TGTGCCAGCAGTGAATCCAGGAGCTATGGCGACACCTTC

j_gene: TRBJ1-4
v_gene: TRBV12-3/TRBV12-4
d_gene: TRBD1
abundance: many
CDR3aa: CASRGQGNEKLFF
CDR3nt: TGTGCCAGCAGGGGACAGGGAAATGAAAAACTGTTTTTT

j_gene: TRBJ2-7
v_gene: TRBV15
d_gene: NA
abundance: few
CDR3aa: CATSNTGTYEQYF
CDR3nt: TGTGCCACCAGCAATACCGGCACCTACGAGCAGTACTTC

j_gene: TRBJ1-2
v_gene: TRBV5-1
d_gene: TRBD1
abundance: NA
CDR3aa: CASSVGTGADPNYGYTF
CDR3nt: TGCGCCAGCAGCGTCGGGACAGGGGCCGACCCTAACTATGGCTACACCTTC